This entry is about one TCR beta chain. Looked up from germline, CDR1 is SGHRS and CDR2 is YFSETQ. The CDR3 contains 15 residues. Trimming removed 7 bases from V and 5 bases from J, with 21 bases in between. The record originates from a study of T cell changes during pregnancy in multiple sclerosis. The data were produced by immunoSEQ multiplex PCR, yet TCRdb's version contains in-frame clones alone and is incomplete. The sample lists about 44,000 clones, 70% to 90% seen once, with less than 0.7% in the top ten. V and J are TRBV5-1 and TRBJ2-5, with D possibly TRBD2 on 5 matching bases. Sequencing was performed on CD4+ T cells from peripheral blood mononuclear cells, taken in the first trimester of pregnancy. The sequence was obtained from a female donor with multiple sclerosis, enrolled in a pregnancy study. The CDR3 spells CASQMTPGLAETQYF. CDR3 coding DNA: TGCGCCAGCCAGATGACTCCGGGGTTAGCTGAGACCCAGTACTTC.